These 27 T cell receptor beta chains originate from one sample sequenced in a study of beta chain features in type 1 diabetes. Of the isolated RNA, all was reverse transcribed, and so the sequenced material was expressed TCRB transcripts. Assay: immunoSEQ multiplex PCR; the TCRdb copy retains only in-frame clones and omits some. The sample has about 320,000 clones, 12% to 15% seen once; the top ten hold over 5.5%. Input material: central memory CD4+ T cells from blood. The receptors here all came from a man aged 30 to 39 in good health.

This clone was counted a few times. The chain employs TRBV9 and TRBJ2-3, with 8 bases aligning to TRBD2. The CDR3 sequence is 16 residues long. V trimming: 0 bases; J trimming: 0 bases; junction bases outside the gene matches: 3. The germline gives CDR1 SGDLS, CDR2 YYNGEE. The CDR3 sequence is CASSVVGGGSTDTQYF. DNA for the CDR3: TGTGCCAGCAGCGTAGTCGGGGGGGGCAGCACAGATACGCAGTATTTT.

This chain connects TRBV6-1 to TRBJ1-6; the D is unclear. Trimming took 1 base from V and 7 from J, leaving 5 bases between them. Per germline, CDR1 MNHNS and CDR2 SASEGT. CDR3 size: 13 residues. The CDR3 coding sequence is TGTGCCAGCAGTGAAGGGCCAAATTCACCCCTCCACTTT. It encodes CASSEGPNSPLHF.

The gene calls are TRBV27 and TRBJ1-4, with D uncertain. CDR3 size: 15 residues. Germline CDR1 reads MNHEY; CDR2 reads SMNVEV (reference sequence). V lost 0 bases to trimming and J lost 0 bases, with 5 bases between them. The CDR3 reads CASSLSLATNEKLFF. For the CDR3, the DNA is TGTGCCAGCAGTTTATCGCTGGCAACTAATGAAAAACTGTTTTTT.

The chain carries TRBV6-8 and TRBJ2-7; no clear D. The V gene lost 2 bases and the J gene lost 3 bases, with 11 bases spanning the gap. Per the germline V gene, CDR1 is MNHGY and CDR2 is SAAAGT. This CDR3 comprises 14 residues. The CDR3 coding sequence is TGTGCCAGCAGTTACGCAGGACCTGGCTACGAGCAGTACGTC. Its protein product is CASSYAGPGYEQYV.

The CDR3 DNA follows: TGTGCCAGCAGTAAGAGACTAGCGGGAGACACAGATACGCAGTATTTT. It codes for CASSKRLAGDTDTQYF. This chain connects TRBV11-3 to TRBJ2-3; TRBD2 matches 12 bases. Losses at the gene ends were 6 bases for V and 2 bases for J; bases not matched to a gene: 6. The length of the CDR3 is 16 residues. The germline V gene encodes CDR1 SGHNT and CDR2 YENEEA.

In this sample, this clone turned up many times. The rearrangement uses TRBV4-1 and TRBJ1-3, with D possibly TRBD1 on 5 matching bases. The V end was cut by 1 base, the J end by 4 bases, with 20 bases between. The CDR3 spans 18 residues. The V gene's germline CDR1 is MGHRA and CDR2 YSYEKL. The CDR3 sequence is CASSQGGARQRRGNTIYF. In nucleotides, the CDR3 is TGCGCCAGCAGCCAAGGTGGGGCTCGACAGAGAAGAGGAAACACCATATATTTT.

The J gene is TRBJ2-3, the V gene TRBV19; D unresolved. Germline assignment: CDR1 LNHDA and CDR2 SQIVND (reference sequence). The CDR3 is made up of 13 amino acids. V dropped 4 bases and J dropped 2 bases, with 7 bases sitting between them. The DNA for the CDR3 is TGTGCCAGTAGTAGCCAGTCCACAGATACGCAGTATTTT. Protein product: CASSSQSTDTQYF. Looking up the rest from reference TRBV19 and TRBJ2-3 gives the full variable domain: DGGITQSPKYLFRKEGQNVTLSCEQNLNHDAMYWYRQDPGQGLRLIYYSQIVNDFQKGDIAEGYSVSREKKESFPLTVTSAQKNPTAFYLCASSSQSTDTQYFGPGTRLTVL.

The genes are TRBV6-6 and TRBJ1-6, with TRBD1 identical over 9 bases. V lost 7 bases and J lost 10; bases outside the gene matches: 11. Germline V gene data show CDR1 as MNHNY and CDR2 as SVGAGI (reference sequence). CDR3 length: 15 residues. The CDR3 coding sequence is TGTGCCAGCAAGGGGACAGGGAGGGCGGAGTCACCCCTCCACTTT. This codes for CASKGTGRAESPLHF.

There are many counts of this clone. V usage is TRBV10-3 and J usage is TRBJ2-1, with 10 bases aligning to TRBD2. The CDR3 covers 14 residues. Germline V gene lookup returns CDR1 ENHRY and CDR2 SYGVKD. Trimming took 10 bases from V and 2 from J; bases not matched to a gene: 5. The CDR3 sequence: CATQSGGAYNEQFF. The DNA of the CDR3 is TGTGCCACCCAAAGCGGGGGGGCCTACAATGAGCAGTTCTTC.

The V gene is TRBV14, the J gene TRBJ2-3; perhaps TRBD1 as D (6 bases). Trimming took off 1 base at V and 8 bases at J, with 16 bases between the two ends. The CDR3 covers 15 residues. CDR1 SGHDN and CDR2 FVKESK come from the germline V gene. The CDR3 loop reads CASSQVRGSRITQYF. The CDR3 DNA follows: TGTGCCAGCAGCCAAGTGAGGGGGAGTAGGATTACGCAGTATTTT.

This clone occurred a few times. The chain has TRBV4-2 and TRBJ2-5, with D possibly matching TRBD1 (6 bases). Between the trimmed V and J ends, which lost 0 bases and 4 bases, there was a span of 12 bases. This CDR3 contains 15 residues. The germline V gene encodes CDR1 LGHNA and CDR2 YNFKEQ. As DNA, the CDR3 is TGTGCCAGCAGCCAAGATCCCCGAGGGGGAGAGACCCAGTACTTC. This sequence encodes CASSQDPRGGETQYF.

The chain joins TRBV7-2 to TRBJ2-3; 7 bases agree with TRBD2. The CDR3 consists of 15 residues. Germline V CDR1 and CDR2: SGHTA, FQGNSA. V lost 0 bases, J lost 5 bases, and 5 bases stayed unmatched. CDR3 in amino acids: CASSLAGGPVDTQYF. The DNA for the CDR3 is TGTGCCAGCAGCTTAGCGGGAGGGCCGGTAGATACGCAGTATTTT.

Written as DNA, the CDR3 is TGTGCCAGCAAGCATACAGGGACAGGGGACAATGAGCAGTTCTTC. Translating it yields CASKHTGTGDNEQFF. This chain uses TRBV19 with TRBJ2-1; TRBD1 matches 10 bases. Germline lookup yields CDR1 LNHDA and CDR2 SQIVND (reference sequence). The CDR3 sequence is 15 residues long. The V gene end was trimmed by 9 bases and the J gene end by 5 bases; junction bases not matched to a gene: 10.

This clone came up a few times. The chain couples TRBV10-2 to TRBJ2-7; TRBD1 matches at 7 bases. V trimming: 4 bases; J trimming: 3 bases; junction bases outside the gene matches: 6. The CDR3 sequence is 14 residues long. Germline values: CDR1 WSHSY, CDR2 SAAADI. As DNA, the CDR3 is TGCGCCAGCAGTGGACCCCGACAGGGCTACGAGCAGTACTTC. It specifies CASSGPRQGYEQYF.

The sample holds a few counts of this clone. This chain uses TRBV11-2 with TRBJ2-7, with D possibly being TRBD1 or TRBD2 (6 bases each). This CDR3 is built from 13 residues. Per the germline V gene, CDR1 is SGHAT and CDR2 is FQNNGV. Trimming removed 11 bases at V and 1 base at J, with 15 bases between. The CDR3: CASEGGHSYEQYF. DNA of the CDR3: TGTGCCTCTGAGGGGGGACATTCCTACGAGCAGTACTTC.

There are a few counts of this clone. V is TRBV7-2 and J is TRBJ2-5; no clear D gene. Trimming stripped 5 bases from V and 7 bases from J, with 17 bases between. This CDR3 is 14 amino acids long. Germline CDR1 reads SGHTA; CDR2 reads FQGNSA. The chain's CDR3 is CASSIGSPSWTQYF. The CDR3, as DNA: TGTGCCAGCAGCATCGGGTCCCCAAGTTGGACCCAGTACTTC.

The rearrangement links TRBV6-5 to TRBJ2-2; possible D gene TRBD2, 5 bases. V lost 2 bases and J 3 bases, leaving 10 bases between the germline ends. This CDR3 has 15 residues. Germline CDR1 reads MNHEY; CDR2 reads SVGAGI. The CDR3 sequence is CASSYPPGDTGELFF. CDR3 nucleotides: TGTGCCAGCAGTTACCCCCCCGGGGACACCGGGGAGCTGTTTTTT.

This clone was recorded many times. The chain recombines TRBV7-2 with TRBJ2-2; D gene unclear. Germline CDR1 is SGHTA and CDR2 is FQGNSA. V was clipped by 5 bases and J by 8 bases, with 21 bases between them. CDR3 length: 16 residues. In DNA form, the CDR3 reads TGTGCCAGCAGCCCCTCAAGGCCGGGTCTTTCTGGGGAGCTGTTTTTT. Protein sequence: CASSPSRPGLSGELFF.

This clone was counted ten times or more. J is TRBJ2-5 and V is TRBV5-1; D is perhaps TRBD1 or TRBD2 (5 bases each). Trimming pared 2 bases from V and 3 bases from J, leaving 14 bases between. This CDR3 region has 15 residues. Looked up from germline, CDR1 is SGHRS and CDR2 is YFSETQ. This chain's CDR3 is CASSLAMGEKETQYF. The CDR3 nucleotides are TGCGCCAGCAGCTTAGCTATGGGGGAAAAAGAGACCCAGTACTTC.

The CDR3 protein is CASTMTGGPYIEQYV. CDR3 bases: TGTGCCAGCACCATGACGGGAGGGCCATATATCGAGCAGTACGTC. This chain uses TRBV6-5 with TRBJ2-7; 8 positions match TRBD2. Trimming removed 7 bases from V and 6 bases from J; junction bases left unmatched: 14. Germline V gene lookup returns CDR1 MNHEY and CDR2 SVGAGI. CDR3 size: 15 residues.

This clone was observed at least ten times. V and J are TRBV19 and TRBJ1-5; tentatively, D is TRBD1 (6 bases). This CDR3 is built from 17 residues. Trimming removed 2 bases from V and 0 bases from J, with 14 bases in between. Looked up from germline, CDR1 is LNHDA and CDR2 is SQIVND (reference sequence). The CDR3: CASSIRPGHTSNQPQHF. In DNA form, the CDR3 reads TGTGCCAGTAGTATAAGACCGGGACATACTAGCAATCAGCCCCAGCATTTT. The full variable domain, with the rest looked up from reference TRBV19 and TRBJ1-5, is DGGITQSPKYLFRKEGQNVTLSCEQNLNHDAMYWYRQDPGQGLRLIYYSQIVNDFQKGDIAEGYSVSREKKESFPLTVTSAQKNPTAFYLCASSIRPGHTSNQPQHFGDGTRLSIL.

V is TRBV7-6 and J is TRBJ2-5; weak D call: TRBD2 (5 bases). Looked up from germline, CDR1 is SGHVS and CDR2 is FNYEAQ. There are 15 residues in the CDR3. Trimming left V 1 base short and J 5 bases short, with 14 bases between. CDR3 sequence reads: CASSLGFSGLETQYF. DNA for the CDR3: TGTGCCAGCAGCTTAGGTTTTTCGGGGTTGGAGACCCAGTACTTC.

The rearrangement uses TRBV7-2 and TRBJ1-4, with D uncertain. The V gene lost 3 bases and the J gene lost 1 base, with 6 bases spanning the gap. This CDR3 has 14 amino acids. Germline V lookup: CDR1 SGHTA, CDR2 FQGNSA. The DNA for the CDR3 is TGTGCCAGCAGCTTCACGAGAACTAATGAAAAACTGTTTTTT. Encoded protein: CASSFTRTNEKLFF.

V is TRBV5-1 and J is TRBJ2-1; D might be TRBD1 (6 bases). Trimming took off 5 bases at V and 0 bases at J, with 12 bases between the two ends. The CDR3 length is 15 residues. From germline, CDR1 is SGHRS and CDR2 YFSETQ. The CDR3, as DNA: TGCGCCAGCAGGGAGGACAGTCTCTCCTACAATGAGCAGTTCTTC. Its translation is CASREDSLSYNEQFF. The complete variable domain, with remaining parts taken from reference TRBV5-1 and TRBJ2-1, reads KAGVTQTPRYLIKTRGQQVTLSCSPISGHRSVSWYQQTPGQGLQFLFEYFSETQRNKGNFPGRFSGRQFSNSRSEMNVSTLELGDSALYLCASREDSLSYNEQFFGPGTRLTVL.

This clone was found a few times. V and J are TRBV4-2 and TRBJ2-2, with D possibly matching TRBD2 (6 bases). CDR3 length: 16 amino acids. Deletions cut 2 bases from V and 1 base from J, with 11 bases between. From germline, CDR1 is LGHNA and CDR2 YNFKEQ. The CDR3: CASSQLGGVNTGELFF. The DNA for the CDR3 is TGTGCCAGCAGCCAACTCGGGGGAGTGAACACCGGGGAGCTGTTTTTT.

The genes are TRBV7-2 and TRBJ2-3; weak D call: TRBD2 (7 bases). CDR1 and CDR2 from the germline V gene are SGHTA and FQGNSA. The CDR3 runs to 14 residues. Trimming cost V 4 bases and J 6 bases, with 14 bases left between them. The CDR3 is CASSSLRGRDTQYF. The CDR3 DNA reads as TGTGCCAGCAGCTCCCTGCGGGGGCGGGATACGCAGTATTTT.

This clone was detected only a few times. This may stem from a read error, because a much larger clone lies one nucleotide away. The sample holds other DNA sequences that translate to the same CDR3. The gene calls are TRBV19 and TRBJ1-5, with D possibly matching TRBD1 (6 bases). Trimming stripped 8 bases from V and 3 bases from J, with 11 bases between. The CDR3 sequence is 13 residues long. Germline CDR1 reads LNHDA; CDR2 reads SQIVND (reference sequence). The CDR3, as DNA: TGTGCCAGTGGTGACAGGACCAATCAGCCCCAGCATTTT. Translating gives CASGDRTNQPQHF.